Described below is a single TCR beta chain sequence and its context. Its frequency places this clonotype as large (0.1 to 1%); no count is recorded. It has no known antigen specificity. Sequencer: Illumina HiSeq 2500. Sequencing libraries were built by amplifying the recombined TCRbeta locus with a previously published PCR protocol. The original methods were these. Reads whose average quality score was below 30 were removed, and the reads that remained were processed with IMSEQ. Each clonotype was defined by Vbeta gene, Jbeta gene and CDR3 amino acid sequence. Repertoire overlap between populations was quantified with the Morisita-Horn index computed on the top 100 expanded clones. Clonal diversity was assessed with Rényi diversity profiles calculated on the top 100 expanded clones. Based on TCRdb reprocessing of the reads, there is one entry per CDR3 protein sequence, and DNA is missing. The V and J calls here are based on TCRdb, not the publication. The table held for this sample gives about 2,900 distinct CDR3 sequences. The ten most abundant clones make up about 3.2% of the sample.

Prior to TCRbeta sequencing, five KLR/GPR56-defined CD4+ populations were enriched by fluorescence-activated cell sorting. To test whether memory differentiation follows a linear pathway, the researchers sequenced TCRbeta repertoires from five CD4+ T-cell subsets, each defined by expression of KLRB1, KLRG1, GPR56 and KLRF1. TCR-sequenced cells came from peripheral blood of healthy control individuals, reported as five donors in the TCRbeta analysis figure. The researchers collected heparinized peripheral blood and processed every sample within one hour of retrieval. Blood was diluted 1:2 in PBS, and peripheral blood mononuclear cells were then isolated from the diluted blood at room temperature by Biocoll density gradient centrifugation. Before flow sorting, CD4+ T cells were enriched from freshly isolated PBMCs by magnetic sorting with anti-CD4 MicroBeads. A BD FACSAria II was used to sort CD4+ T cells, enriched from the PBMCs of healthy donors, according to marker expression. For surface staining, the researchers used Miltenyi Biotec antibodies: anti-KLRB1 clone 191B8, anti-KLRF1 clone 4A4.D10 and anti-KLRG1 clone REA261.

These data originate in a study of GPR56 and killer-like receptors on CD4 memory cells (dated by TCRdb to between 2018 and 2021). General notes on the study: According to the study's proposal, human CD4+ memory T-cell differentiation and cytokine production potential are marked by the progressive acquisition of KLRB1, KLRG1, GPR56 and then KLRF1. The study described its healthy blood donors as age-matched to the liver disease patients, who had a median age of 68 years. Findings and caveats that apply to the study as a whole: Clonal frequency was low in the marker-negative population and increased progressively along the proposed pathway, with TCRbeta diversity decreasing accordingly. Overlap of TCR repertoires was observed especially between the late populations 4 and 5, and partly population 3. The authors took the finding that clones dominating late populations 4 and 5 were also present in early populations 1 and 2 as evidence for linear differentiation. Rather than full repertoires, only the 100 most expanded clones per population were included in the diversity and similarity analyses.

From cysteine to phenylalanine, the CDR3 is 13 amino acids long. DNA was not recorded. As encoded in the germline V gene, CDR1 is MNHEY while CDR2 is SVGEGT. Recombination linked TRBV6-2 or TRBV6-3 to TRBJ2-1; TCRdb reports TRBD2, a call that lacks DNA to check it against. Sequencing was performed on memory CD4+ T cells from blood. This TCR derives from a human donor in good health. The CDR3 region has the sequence CASSWGGYNEQFF.